What follows are 27 T cell receptor beta chains derived from one specimen sequenced in a study of radiation and T cells in renal cell carcinoma. The table came from immunoSEQ multiplex PCR; TCRdb's copy has only in-frame clones and leaves some out. Here the sample spans over 60,000 clones, approximately 83% being singletons. Specified time point: blood 2 weeks post-SBRT. The treatment here: 15 Gy SBRT to primary tumor, nephrectomy 4 weeks later. Material: blood, obtained from a patient whose treatment included radiotherapy and nephrectomy. The receptors were gathered from a woman in her 50s with renal cell carcinoma.

This clone was counted a few times. The chain has TRBV7-9 and TRBJ1-1, with D possibly TRBD1 on 5 matching bases. This CDR3 contains 13 residues. Looked up from germline, CDR1 is SEHNR and CDR2 is FQNEAQ (reference sequence). In DNA, the CDR3 is TGTGCTTCGAGGGGAGGAGAGAACACTGAAGCTTTCTTT. This gives the protein CASRGGENTEAFF.

The chain recombines TRBV5-4 with TRBJ1-2; D is uncertain. CDR1 SGHNT and CDR2 YYREEE come from the germline V gene (reference sequence). The CDR3 length is 14 residues. The V and J ends lost 7 bases and 8 bases respectively, with 21 bases between them. Written as DNA, the CDR3 is TGTGCCAGCGGAGGACCCACCACCACGAGAGGCTACACCTTC. Protein sequence: CASGGPTTTRGYTF.

The gene calls are TRBV19 and TRBJ2-7; TRBD2 matches 14 bases. Trimming at V came to 7 bases and at J to 6 bases, leaving 14 bases not matched to a gene. The germline CDR1 and CDR2 sequences are LNHDA and SQIVND (reference sequence). CDR3 size: 17 residues. This chain's CDR3 is CASKGRLAGGYRSEQYF. The CDR3 region has the DNA TGTGCCAGTAAAGGAAGACTAGCGGGAGGGTACCGGTCCGAGCAGTACTTC.

V gene TRBV7-6 combines with J gene TRBJ2-6; D is ambiguous. The CDR3 spans 17 residues. The germline V gene encodes CDR1 SGHVS and CDR2 FNYEAQ. V was shortened by 0 bases and J by 0 bases, with 9 bases between the two germline ends. The CDR3 reads CASSLAGRFSGANVLTF. The CDR3 coding sequence is TGTGCCAGCAGCTTAGCAGGACGGTTCTCTGGGGCCAACGTCCTGACTTTC. The full variable domain, in which reference TRBV7-6 and TRBJ2-6 provide the parts outside the CDR3, is GAGVSQSPRYKVTKRGQDVALRCDPISGHVSLYWYRQALGQGPEFLTYFNYEAQQDKSGLPNDRFSAERPEGSISTLTIQRTEQRDSAMYRCASSLAGRFSGANVLTFGAGSRLTVL.

This clone was found a few times. The rearrangement joins TRBV2 to TRBJ1-1; D is perhaps TRBD1 (6 bases). The CDR3 runs to 13 residues. Germline CDR1 reads SNHLY; CDR2 reads FYNNEI. V lost 6 bases and J 7 bases, leaving 15 bases between the germline ends. In DNA form, the CDR3 reads TGTGCCAGCAGCCTAGACAGGAGCTATGAAGCTTTCTTT. As protein: CASSLDRSYEAFF.

The chain is built from TRBV28 and TRBJ2-7; tentatively, D is TRBD1 (6 bases). The CDR3 sequence is 12 residues long. Germline values: CDR1 MDHEN, CDR2 SYDVKM. Trimming stripped 6 bases from V and 4 bases from J, with 10 bases between. In nucleotides, the CDR3 is TGTGCCAGCAGCCAAAGGGGGTACGAGCAGTACTTC. As protein: CASSQRGYEQYF.

V is TRBV6-5 and J is TRBJ2-5; D possibly corresponds to TRBD2 (5 bases). Germline loops: CDR1 MNHEY, CDR2 SVGAGI. V lost 8 bases and J 5 bases, leaving 12 bases between the germline ends. This CDR3 has 12 amino acids. CDR3 coding DNA: TGTGCCAGCCAAACGGGGATCGAGACCCAGTACTTC. Amino acids: CASQTGIETQYF.

The chain couples TRBV19 to TRBJ1-1, with unresolved D. The V end was cut by 3 bases, the J end by 2 bases, with 7 bases between. The CDR3 sequence is 13 residues long. Germline-derived CDR1 and CDR2 are LNHDA and SQIVND (reference sequence). The CDR3 DNA reads TGTGCCAGTAGTATGAGTCTAAACACTGAAGCTTTCTTT. Amino acid sequence: CASSMSLNTEAFF.

This rearrangement joins TRBV13 to TRBJ2-2, with 7 bases lining up with TRBD1. J lost 7 bases, V lost 5 bases, and 16 bases had no gene match. The CDR3 is 17 residues long. Per the germline V gene, CDR1 is PRHDT and CDR2 is FYEKMQ (reference sequence). The CDR3, as DNA: TGTGCCAGCAGCATCATTCGGGACAGCAAGACGGGCGGGGAGCTGTTTTTT. Translation gives CASSIIRDSKTGGELFF.

V is TRBV11-2 and J is TRBJ2-2, with 9 bases fitting TRBD1. Germline CDR1 is SGHAT and CDR2 is FQNNGV. There are 16 residues in the CDR3. V was pared by 5 bases and J by 6 bases, with 10 bases of the junction left unmatched. CDR3 loop: CASSAGQGTTPGELFF. For the CDR3, the DNA is TGTGCCAGCAGCGCAGGACAGGGGACAACACCCGGGGAGCTGTTTTTT.

This chain joins TRBV19 and TRBJ2-7; D possibly corresponds to TRBD2 (6 bases). Germline CDR1 and CDR2: LNHDA and SQIVND (reference sequence). This CDR3 is built from 14 residues. The V end was cut by 5 bases, the J end by 3 bases, with 14 bases between. The CDR3 nucleotides are TGTGCCAGTAGTGCCGGGACTCTCAACTACGAGCAGTACTTC. As protein: CASSAGTLNYEQYF.

The V gene is TRBV27, the J gene TRBJ2-7; D is possibly TRBD2 (6 bases). This CDR3 has 13 residues. V lost 4 bases to trimming and J lost 7 bases, with 14 bases between them. Germline-derived CDR1 and CDR2 are MNHEY and SMNVEV (reference sequence). In DNA, the CDR3 is TGTGCCAGCAGTTGGGCAGGGACTGGTGAGCAGTACTTC. As protein: CASSWAGTGEQYF.

This clone was counted only a few times. This chain uses TRBV5-5 with TRBJ1-4, with 9 positions matching TRBD1. The length of the CDR3 is 15 residues. V dropped 4 bases and J dropped 6; count of bases not matched to a gene: 7. The germline CDR1 and CDR2 sequences are SGHKS and YYEKEE (reference sequence). The CDR3 spells CASSTEQGAYEKLFF. The CDR3 DNA reads TGTGCCAGCAGCACCGAACAGGGGGCTTATGAAAAACTGTTTTTT.

The chain employs TRBV11-3 and TRBJ2-2; D call uncertain. V was shortened by 5 bases and J by 3 bases, with 7 bases between the two germline ends. The CDR3 covers 13 residues. Germline CDR1 reads SGHNT; CDR2 reads YENEEA. In DNA, the CDR3 is TGTGCCAGCAGCGAGGTTGACACCGGGGAGCTGTTTTTT. Protein product: CASSEVDTGELFF.

This clone was seen more than once but under ten times. The CDR3 here is CASSFDRVGYGYTF. The CDR3 region has the DNA TGTGCCAGCAGTTTCGACAGGGTGGGCTATGGCTACACCTTC. The chain has TRBV27 and TRBJ1-2; 7 bases map to TRBD1. CDR1 is MNHEY, CDR2 SMNVEV, per germline (reference sequence). V shed 3 bases, J shed 4 bases, and the junction held 5 bases outside the gene matches. The length of the CDR3 is 14 residues.

The V call is TRBV7-2, the J call TRBJ2-1; 8 bases are shared with TRBD1. With 7 bases clipped from V and 7 bases from J, the junction kept 15 bases outside the gene matches. The CDR3 extends over 16 amino acids. Germline V gene lookup returns CDR1 SGHTA and CDR2 FQGNSA. The CDR3 sequence: CASNTRTGIGVNEQFF. DNA of the CDR3: TGTGCCAGCAACACTAGGACAGGGATAGGCGTAAATGAGCAGTTCTTC.

The chain uses TRBV7-9 and TRBJ2-7, with TRBD2 as a possible D gene (6 bases). Germline V gene lookup returns CDR1 SEHNR and CDR2 FQNEAQ (reference sequence). This CDR3 has 13 amino acids. V lost 4 bases and J lost 6, with 13 bases in between. As DNA, the CDR3 is TGTGCCAGCAGCTCTTGGGGGAGGAGCGAGCAGTACTTC. Its protein is CASSSWGRSEQYF.

The V call is TRBV6-5, the J call TRBJ2-7, with D unresolved. This CDR3 is 15 amino acids long. Trimming took 4 bases from V and 2 from J, leaving 15 bases between them. From germline, CDR1 is MNHEY and CDR2 SVGAGI. The CDR3 DNA reads TGTGCCAGCAGTTCAACTACAAGAGAACCCTACGAGCAGTACTTC. Translation gives CASSSTTREPYEQYF.

This chain joins TRBV29-1 and TRBJ2-3; 8 nucleotides agree with TRBD2. Germline CDR1 SQVTM, CDR2 ANQGSEA. CDR3 length equals 16 residues. V shed 0 bases, J shed 3 bases, and the junction held 8 bases outside the gene matches. In DNA form, the CDR3 reads TGCAGCGTTGAAGATCGGTTTAGCGGGATTACAGATACGCAGTATTTT. Its protein is CSVEDRFSGITDTQYF.

The chain has TRBV7-2 and TRBJ2-7, with TRBD1 matching over 8 bases. The CDR3 totals 16 residues. The germline gives CDR1 SGHTA, CDR2 FQGNSA. The trim removed 4 bases at V and 7 bases at J, leaving 15 bases unmatched. Here the CDR3 DNA reads TGTGCCAGCAGCTCCTCCGTAGGCAGGGGGCGCTGGGAGCAGTACTTC. It is translated as CASSSSVGRGRWEQYF. The entire variable domain, with the rest obtained from reference TRBV7-2 and TRBJ2-7, is as follows: GAGVSQSPSNKVTEKGKDVELRCDPISGHTALYWYRQSLGQGLEFLIYFQGNSAPDKSGLPSDRFSAERTGGSVSTLTIQRTQQEDSAVYLCASSSSVGRGRWEQYFGPGTRLTVT.

The J gene is TRBJ1-4, the V gene TRBV15; D is perhaps TRBD1 (6 bases). Germline-derived CDR1 and CDR2 are LNHNV and YYDKDF (reference sequence). Trimming left V 0 bases short and J 7 bases short, with 15 bases between. The CDR3 covers 16 residues. CDR3 DNA: TGTGCCACCAGCAGAGATAACAGGGCGGTGGGTGAAAAACTGTTTTTT. Translation: CATSRDNRAVGEKLFF.

This CDR3 reads CAWSTNEQFF. CDR3 DNA: TGTGCCTGGAGTACGAATGAGCAGTTCTTC. This chain links TRBV30 with TRBJ2-1; D is unclear. The CDR3 totals 10 residues. Trimming stripped 2 bases from V and 7 bases from J, with 3 bases between. The germline gives CDR1 GTSNPN, CDR2 SVGIG (reference sequence). Filled out from reference TRBV30 and TRBJ2-1, the complete variable domain reads SQTIHQWPATLVQPVGSPLSLECTVEGTSNPNLYWYRQAAGRGLQLLFYSVGIGQISSEVPQNLSASRPQDRQFILSSKKLLLSDSGFYLCAWSTNEQFFGPGTRLTVL.

V usage is TRBV7-9 and J usage is TRBJ2-3, with TRBD1 matching 8 bases. The germline CDR1 and CDR2 sequences are SEHNR and FQNEAQ (reference sequence). Trimming removed 5 bases from V and 8 bases from J; junction bases left unmatched: 3. The CDR3 is 12 residues long. This chain's CDR3 is CASSIQGGTQYF. Here the CDR3 DNA reads TGTGCCAGCAGCATACAGGGGGGTACGCAGTATTTT.

This chain uses TRBV5-4 with TRBJ2-7; D call uncertain. The CDR3 consists of 14 residues. Germline V lookup: CDR1 SGHNT, CDR2 YYREEE (reference sequence). V was clipped by 3 bases and J by 2 bases, with 12 bases between them. The CDR3 coding sequence is TGTGCCAGCAGCTGGGTCGACCAGACCTACGAGCAGTACTTC. Its translation is CASSWVDQTYEQYF.

This sequence joins TRBV14 and TRBJ2-7; 9 nucleotides align to TRBD1. Germline V gives CDR1 SGHDN, CDR2 FVKESK. With V trimmed by 4 bases and J by 3 bases, 7 bases remained unmatched. The CDR3 runs 15 residues. DNA of the CDR3: TGTGCCAGCAGCCCCTCGGGACAGGGCTACTACGAGCAGTACTTC. It is translated as CASSPSGQGYYEQYF. The full variable domain, completed using reference TRBV14 and TRBJ2-7, is EAGVTQFPSHSVIEKGQTVTLRCDPISGHDNLYWYRRVMGKEIKFLLHFVKESKQDESGMPNNRFLAERTGGTYSTLKVQPAELEDSGVYFCASSPSGQGYYEQYFGPGTRLTVT.

The J gene is TRBJ2-5, the V gene TRBV7-2, with TRBD2 matching over 12 bases. This CDR3 has 15 amino acids. Trimming took 1 base from V and 7 from J; bases not matched to a gene: 4. Germline lookup yields CDR1 SGHTA and CDR2 FQGNSA. This CDR3 reads CASSLGLAGAATQYF. CDR3 nucleotides: TGTGCCAGCAGCTTAGGACTAGCGGGAGCGGCGACCCAGTACTTC.

This clone has only one observation. This chain's CDR3 is CVSSFMDRHSLEISYEQYF. DNA of the CDR3: TGTGTTAGCAGCTTTATGGACCGGCATTCTTTGGAAATATCCTACGAGCAGTACTTC. The chain carries TRBV7-7 and TRBJ2-7; D uncertain. The CDR3 is made up of 19 amino acids. Germline V CDR1 and CDR2: SSHAT, FNYEAQ (reference sequence).